The 32 T cell receptor beta chains in this list originate from one sample, sequenced in a study of regulatory dendritic cells for organ transplantation. Produced via immunoSEQ multiplex PCR; TCRdb's table is partial and in-frame only. The sample has 25,000 or so clones, roughly 80% seen once. Sample: naive CD4+ T cells from blood. Documented subset: CD45RA+ naive T cells. Receptor source: a human donor in good health.

The J gene is TRBJ2-3, the V gene TRBV4-1, with 11 bases lining up with TRBD1. Germline values: CDR1 MGHRA, CDR2 YSYEKL. V shed 2 bases, J shed 2 bases, and the junction held 12 bases outside the gene matches. The CDR3 is made up of 19 amino acids. The CDR3 sequence: CASSQPPRGTGGSTDTQYF. The CDR3 DNA reads as TGCGCCAGCAGCCAACCACCTCGTGGGACAGGGGGTTCCACAGATACGCAGTATTTT.

The chain couples TRBV4-1 to TRBJ1-4; 7 positions match TRBD1. CDR1 and CDR2 from the germline V gene are MGHRA and YSYEKL. CDR3 length equals 13 residues. Losses at the gene ends were 4 bases for V and 7 bases for J; bases not matched to a gene: 3. CDR3 protein: CASSLGTAEKLFF. CDR3 coding DNA: TGCGCCAGCAGCCTAGGGACAGCTGAAAAACTGTTTTTT.

In this sample, this clone turned up a few times. The chain employs TRBV5-4 and TRBJ1-1; 8 nucleotides line up with TRBD1. V shed 3 bases, J shed 6 bases, and the junction held 4 bases outside the gene matches. The CDR3 runs 13 residues. Germline CDR1 reads SGHNT; CDR2 reads YYREEE (reference sequence). CDR3: CASSSGQGAEAFF. The CDR3 DNA reads as TGTGCCAGCAGCTCCGGACAGGGCGCTGAAGCTTTCTTT.

The CDR3 spells CASSPPRERGTEAFF. CDR3 nucleotide sequence: TGTGCCAGCTCACCACCAAGGGAAAGGGGCACTGAAGCTTTCTTT. This chain connects TRBV18 to TRBJ1-1; D perhaps matches TRBD1 (5 bases). Trimming removed 0 bases at V and 4 bases at J, with 12 bases between. Germline values: CDR1 KGHSH, CDR2 LQKENI. The CDR3 extends over 15 amino acids.

This clone was counted once. The genes are TRBV5-1 and TRBJ2-3, with 9 bases lining up with TRBD2. CDR3 length equals 14 residues. CDR1 and CDR2 (germline): SGHRS, YFSETQ. Trimming took 4 bases from V and 6 from J; bases not matched to a gene: 6. In DNA form, the CDR3 reads TGCGCCAGCAGCCAGGGACTAGCTGTCGATACGCAGTATTTT. This gives the protein CASSQGLAVDTQYF.

This chain connects TRBV5-4 to TRBJ2-7; 9 bases match TRBD2. The CDR3 runs 15 residues. CDR1 is SGHNT and CDR2 is YYREEE in the germline V gene (reference sequence). The junction had 9 bases not matched to a gene; V was cut back by 4 bases and J by 4 bases. CDR3 sequence: CASSPASGALYEQYF. DNA for the CDR3: TGTGCCAGCAGCCCGGCTAGCGGGGCCTTATACGAGCAGTACTTC.

The chain links TRBV4-3 to TRBJ2-7; TRBD1 is a possible D gene (6 bases). The CDR3 is 15 residues long. Per germline, CDR1 LGHNA and CDR2 YSLEER. V dropped 0 bases and J dropped 2 bases, with 11 bases sitting between them. This chain's CDR3 is CASSQDSTGTYEQYF. DNA for the CDR3: TGCGCCAGCAGCCAAGATTCGACAGGTACCTACGAGCAGTACTTC.

As to this clone: Germline is not matched at one junction end, which may reflect a read error. The chain recombines TRBV7-7 with TRBJ2-1, with TRBD1 as a possible D gene (6 bases). The V gene's germline CDR1 is SSHAT and CDR2 FNYEAQ (reference sequence). CDR3 length: 14 residues. CDR3 coding DNA: TGTGCTAGCAGCGCACAGGGAGAGGGGAATGAGCAGTTCTTC. Protein product: CASSAQGEGNEQFF.

The chain combines TRBV28 with TRBJ1-1; 9 nucleotides agree with TRBD1. Trimming took 6 bases from V and 2 from J; bases not matched to a gene: 7. The CDR3 has 15 amino acids. Germline-derived CDR1 and CDR2 are MDHEN and SYDVKM. The CDR3 DNA reads as TGTGCCAGCAGACCAACCACAGGGGGCAACACTGAAGCTTTCTTT. This encodes CASRPTTGGNTEAFF. Combining the CDR3 with reference TRBV28 and TRBJ1-1 gives the whole variable domain DVKVTQSSRYLVKRTGEKVFLECVQDMDHENMFWYRQDPGLGLRLIYFSYDVKMKEKGDIPEGYSVSREKKERFSLILESASTNQTSMYLCASRPTTGGNTEAFFGQGTRLTVV.

A remark on this clone: Sequence at one end of the junction differs from germline and may be a read error. The chain employs TRBV5-1 and TRBJ2-3; TRBD1 aligns across 8 bases. Germline-derived CDR1 and CDR2 are SGHRS and YFSETQ. This CDR3 is 13 amino acids long. The CDR3 nucleotides read TGCGCCAGCAGTTTGGACAGGGTGGATACGCAGTATTTT. Translation: CASSLDRVDTQYF.

This chain joins TRBV5-1 and TRBJ1-1; 7 bases map to TRBD1. CDR3 length: 13 residues. With V trimmed by 6 bases and J by 5 bases, 7 bases remained unmatched. From germline, CDR1 is SGHRS and CDR2 YFSETQ. DNA for the CDR3: TGCGCCAGCACAGACAGGGTGATGACTGAAGCTTTCTTT. This translates into CASTDRVMTEAFF. The full variable domain, rest sourced from reference TRBV5-1 and TRBJ1-1, is KAGVTQTPRYLIKTRGQQVTLSCSPISGHRSVSWYQQTPGQGLQFLFEYFSETQRNKGNFPGRFSGRQFSNSRSEMNVSTLELGDSALYLCASTDRVMTEAFFGQGTRLTVV.

This clone was observed once. The V gene is TRBV5-6, the J gene TRBJ2-5, with 12 bases fitting TRBD1. Germline V gene sequence: CDR1 SGHDT, CDR2 YYEEEE. The CDR3 consists of 15 residues. J gave up 5 bases and V 3 bases, and 5 bases lay outside the gene matches. CDR3 sequence reads: CASSSAGTGGETQYF. Here the CDR3 DNA reads TGTGCCAGCAGCTCAGCCGGGACAGGGGGCGAGACCCAGTACTTC.

V is TRBV28 and J is TRBJ2-3; 10 bases align to TRBD1. Trimming took 3 bases from V and 6 from J; bases not matched to a gene: 9. The germline V gene encodes CDR1 MDHEN and CDR2 SYDVKM. The CDR3 runs to 16 residues. The DNA for the CDR3 is TGTGCCAGCAGTTTTGGACAGGGGGGAACAGTGGATACGCAGTATTTT. It codes for CASSFGQGGTVDTQYF.

The chain couples TRBV9 to TRBJ2-5; D is possibly TRBD1 (6 bases). Trimming removed 1 base at V and 2 bases at J, with 12 bases between. Per the germline V gene, CDR1 is SGDLS and CDR2 is YYNGEE. The CDR3 length is 15 residues. The CDR3 region has the DNA TGTGCCAGCAGCGTACAGTCAGGGGTACAAGAGACCCAGTACTTC. Amino acids: CASSVQSGVQETQYF. The variable domain in full, with the rest retrieved from reference TRBV9 and TRBJ2-5, is DSGVTQTPKHLITATGQRVTLRCSPRSGDLSVYWYQQSLDQGLQFLIQYYNGEERAKGNILERFSAQQFPDLHSELNLSSLELGDSALYFCASSVQSGVQETQYFGPGTRLLVL.

CDR3 DNA: TGCGCCAGCAGCTTGGGCAGGGAGGGTTCACCCCTCCACTTT. This codes for CASSLGREGSPLHF. This chain uses TRBV5-1 with TRBJ1-6; tentative D call: TRBD1 (5 bases). V lost 0 bases, J lost 9 bases, and 10 bases lay in between. Germline CDR1 is SGHRS and CDR2 is YFSETQ. The CDR3 is 14 amino acids.

The CDR3 reads CASSLVGLGVDTGELFF. The DNA of the CDR3 is TGTGCCAGCAGCTTAGTCGGGTTGGGTGTGGACACCGGGGAGCTGTTTTTT. The V gene is TRBV7-2, the J gene TRBJ2-2, with no clear D. Germline-derived CDR1 and CDR2 are SGHTA and FQGNSA. V shed 1 base and J shed 3 bases, with 15 bases lying between them. This CDR3 is 17 amino acids long. The complete variable domain, with remaining parts taken from reference TRBV7-2 and TRBJ2-2, reads GAGVSQSPSNKVTEKGKDVELRCDPISGHTALYWYRQSLGQGLEFLIYFQGNSAPDKSGLPSDRFSAERTGGSVSTLTIQRTQQEDSAVYLCASSLVGLGVDTGELFFGEGSRLTVL.

CDR3 nucleotides: TGTGCCAGCAGTCCCAAGGCGGGGTACGAGCAGTACTTC. Translating it yields CASSPKAGYEQYF. This rearrangement joins TRBV6-5 to TRBJ2-7; tentatively, D is TRBD2 (6 bases). Germline V lookup: CDR1 MNHEY, CDR2 SVGAGI. Trimming removed 5 bases at V and 4 bases at J, with 12 bases between. This CDR3 is 13 amino acids long.

This chain uses TRBV28 with TRBJ1-1, with no clear D. CDR1 and CDR2 from the germline V gene are MDHEN and SYDVKM. The V gene lost 4 bases and the J gene lost 4 bases, with 7 bases spanning the gap. This CDR3 has 12 amino acids. The CDR3, as DNA: TGTGCCAGCAGTTCCCGGGTCACTGAAGCTTTCTTT. Translation: CASSSRVTEAFF.

The CDR3 sequence: CASSSRGGRETQYF. The CDR3 nucleotides are TGTGCCAGCAGCTCCCGGGGGGGTCGAGAGACCCAGTACTTC. The chain combines TRBV5-4 with TRBJ2-5; TRBD2 aligns across 8 bases. The CDR3 covers 14 residues. The V segment lost 3 bases and the J segment 4 bases; nucleotides outside the gene matches: 5. The germline gives CDR1 SGHNT, CDR2 YYREEE (reference sequence). Combining the CDR3 with reference TRBV5-4 and TRBJ2-5 gives the whole variable domain ETGVTQSPTHLIKTRGQQVTLRCSSQSGHNTVSWYQQALGQGPQFIFQYYREEENGRGNFPPRFSGLQFPNYSSELNVNALELDDSALYLCASSSRGGRETQYFGPGTRLLVL.

The J gene is TRBJ1-6, the V gene TRBV19; 7 bases line up with TRBD1. CDR3 length: 16 residues. The ends lost 0 bases at V and 8 bases at J; junction bases unmatched: 7. The germline V gene encodes CDR1 LNHDA and CDR2 SQIVND (reference sequence). The CDR3 region is CASSIENGRGDSPLHF. The CDR3 DNA is TGTGCCAGTAGTATAGAAAATGGCAGGGGGGATTCACCCCTCCACTTT. The whole variable domain, remainder taken from reference TRBV19 and TRBJ1-6, is DGGITQSPKYLFRKEGQNVTLSCEQNLNHDAMYWYRQDPGQGLRLIYYSQIVNDFQKGDIAEGYSVSREKKESFPLTVTSAQKNPTAFYLCASSIENGRGDSPLHFGNGTRLTVT.

This rearrangement joins TRBV5-1 to TRBJ2-5; D is undetermined. V lost 2 bases and J 8 bases, leaving 25 bases between the germline ends. Germline V gives CDR1 SGHRS, CDR2 YFSETQ. The CDR3 spans 17 residues. Here the CDR3 reads CASSFGEYPRGRFTQYF. In DNA form, the CDR3 reads TGCGCCAGCAGCTTCGGAGAGTACCCCCGCGGTCGGTTTACCCAGTACTTC.

The rearrangement links TRBV5-4 to TRBJ2-7, with 7 nucleotides matching TRBD1. Germline trimming cut 0 bases from V and 2 bases from J; bases unmatched to any gene: 2. Per the germline V gene, CDR1 is SGHNT and CDR2 is YYREEE (reference sequence). The length of the CDR3 is 14 residues. The CDR3 region has the DNA TGTGCCAGCAGCTTGGAGGGGGCGACCTACGAGCAGTACTTC. Protein sequence: CASSLEGATYEQYF.

This sequence joins TRBV15 and TRBJ2-2; D ambiguous. V lost 4 bases, J lost 7 bases, and 7 bases lay in between. This CDR3 is built from 12 residues. Germline loops: CDR1 LNHNV, CDR2 YYDKDF (reference sequence). In nucleotides, the CDR3 is TGTGCCACCAGCACTACCGGCGGGGAGCTGTTTTTT. Residues: CATSTTGGELFF.

J is TRBJ2-2 and V is TRBV7-2; no reliable D call. Germline V gene lookup returns CDR1 SGHTA and CDR2 FQGNSA. Trimming cost V 6 bases and J 6 bases, with 11 bases left between them. This CDR3 region has 13 residues. The CDR3 sequence is CASSLSRAGELFF. CDR3 bases: TGTGCCAGCAGTCTAAGTCGCGCCGGGGAGCTGTTTTTT.

V usage is TRBV5-6 and J usage is TRBJ2-7; D gene ambiguous. This CDR3 comprises 13 residues. Deletions cut 0 bases from V and 5 bases from J, with 9 bases between. Germline V CDR1 and CDR2: SGHDT, YYEEEE. The CDR3 DNA reads TGTGCCAGCAGCTTGGGGCGGCGAAACGAGCAGTACTTC. It yields the protein CASSLGRRNEQYF.

The chain carries TRBV14 and TRBJ1-3, with a tentative D call TRBD1 (5 bases). The CDR3 is 14 amino acids. CDR1 and CDR2 (germline): SGHDN, FVKESK. V was pared by 4 bases and J by 0 bases, with 7 bases between. CDR3 DNA sequence: TGTGCCAGCAGCCTGGGACTCTCTGGAAACACCATATATTTT. It encodes CASSLGLSGNTIYF. The variable domain in full, completed from reference TRBV14 and TRBJ1-3, reads EAGVTQFPSHSVIEKGQTVTLRCDPISGHDNLYWYRRVMGKEIKFLLHFVKESKQDESGMPNNRFLAERTGGTYSTLKVQPAELEDSGVYFCASSLGLSGNTIYFGEGSWLTVV.

V is TRBV7-2 and J is TRBJ1-2; D may be TRBD1 (6 bases). Trimming took off 5 bases at V and 3 bases at J, with 13 bases between the two ends. Germline CDR1 SGHTA, CDR2 FQGNSA. The length of the CDR3 is 14 residues. In DNA, the CDR3 is TGTGCCAGCAGCCTTTCCCGGACAGACTATGGCTACACCTTC. Protein: CASSLSRTDYGYTF.

The chain uses TRBV4-1 and TRBJ2-7, with D tentatively TRBD2 (5 bases). Germline CDR1 MGHRA, CDR2 YSYEKL. V lost 4 bases and J lost 4, with 8 bases in between. This CDR3 comprises 12 residues. The CDR3 nucleotides read TGCGCCAGCAGCCGAGGGTTATACGAGCAGTACTTC. Translation: CASSRGLYEQYF.

The rearrangement uses TRBV5-1 and TRBJ2-2, with D possibly TRBD1 on 7 matching bases. The germline V and J ends were trimmed by 0 bases and 9 bases, with 18 bases remaining between them. CDR3 length: 16 amino acids. Germline V CDR1 and CDR2: SGHRS, YFSETQ. CDR3 sequence: CASSLVIQGGFRELFF. The DNA for the CDR3 is TGCGCCAGCAGCTTGGTAATCCAGGGGGGATTTCGGGAGCTGTTTTTT.

V is TRBV19 and J is TRBJ2-7; a weak D match, TRBD2 (5 bases). Germline V gives CDR1 LNHDA, CDR2 SQIVND (reference sequence). This CDR3 spans 11 amino acids. The V and J ends lost 6 bases and 4 bases respectively, with 7 bases between them. The CDR3 DNA follows: TGTGCCAGTAGCCGAGGGTACGAGCAGTACTTC. It encodes CASSRGYEQYF.

The gene calls are TRBV19 and TRBJ2-3; possibly TRBD1 for D (6 bases). The CDR3 totals 17 residues. The germline gives CDR1 LNHDA, CDR2 SQIVND (reference sequence). V was cut by 1 base and J by 4 bases, with 18 bases left in between. DNA of the CDR3: TGTGCCAGTAGTATAGCACAGGGCCTAGGTGAGGCAGATACGCAGTATTTT. Protein: CASSIAQGLGEADTQYF.

The CDR3, as DNA: TGTGCCAGCAGCGTAGGGATACAGGGTGCCTACGAGCAGTACTTC. Amino acid sequence: CASSVGIQGAYEQYF. This chain uses TRBV9 with TRBJ2-7; D is possibly TRBD1 (6 bases). Germline CDR1 SGDLS, CDR2 YYNGEE. V lost 0 bases to trimming and J lost 2 bases, with 12 bases between them. The CDR3 runs 15 residues.